The sequence of this T cell receptor (beta chain) was determined in a study of blood T cell repertoires in COVID-19. Study-level information: The study drew acute and convalescent COVID-19 samples from the United States, Italy and Spain. PBMCs, B-cell-depleted T cells, or T cells were the source of the cDNA or gDNA that made up the material.

TCRdb's copy holds only in-frame clones and misses some; the assay was immunoSEQ multiplex PCR. The sample includes approximately 530,000 clones, less than 90% seen only once; the top ten take roughly 7.3%. This sequence originates from a woman in her 50s with COVID-19, enrolled during active disease. Sequenced material: peripheral blood.

The CDR3 DNA is TGTGCCAGCAGTGGGGGCCCCCTGATTGGGCTTTACAATGAGCAGTTCTTC. This sequence encodes CASSGGPLIGLYNEQFF. The J gene is TRBJ2-1, the V gene TRBV28; possibly TRBD1 for D (6 bases). CDR1 MDHEN and CDR2 SYDVKM come from the germline V gene. The CDR3 contains 17 residues. Trimming removed 5 bases at V and 4 bases at J, with 21 bases between.